Below are 4 T cell receptor beta chains sequenced from a single sample in a study of T cells expressing NK-cell markers. TCRdb re-called the 5' RACE reads; one entry per CDR3 protein, DNA not given. The sample has roughly 120,000 distinct CDR3 sequences. Sequencing was carried out using blood T cells: a sorted CD56 or NKG2C T cell subset, CD4+ or CD8+ T cells, or bulk PBMC T cells (not recorded which). These TCRs come from a woman between 18 and 70 years old in good health.

This chain connects TRBV28 to TRBJ1-1; TCRdb outputs TRBD1, but without DNA this stays unchecked. Germline CDR1 reads MDHEN; CDR2 reads SYDVKM. The CDR3 totals 14 residues. CDR3 loop: CASTWTVANTEAFF. Combining the CDR3 with reference TRBV28 and TRBJ1-1 gives the whole variable domain DVKVTQSSRYLVKRTGEKVFLECVQDMDHENMFWYRQDPGLGLRLIYFSYDVKMKEKGDIPEGYSVSREKKERFSLILESASTNQTSMYLCASTWTVANTEAFFGQGTRLTVV.

This chain uses TRBV4-3 with TRBJ2-5; there is no DNA to check the TCRdb D call of TRBD1. The germline CDR1 and CDR2 sequences are LGHNA and YSLEER. CDR3 length equals 17 residues. CDR3 in amino acids: CASSPIYWGGGLETQYF.

The V call is TRBV12-3 or TRBV12-4, the J call TRBJ2-1; absent DNA, TCRdb's TRBD1 call cannot be checked. This CDR3 region has 14 residues. CDR3 residues: CASSFGTEYNEQFF.

J is TRBJ2-7 and V is TRBV6-5; TCRdb gives TRBD1 as the D gene, but with no DNA this cannot be confirmed. Germline assignment: CDR1 MNHEY and CDR2 SVGAGI. This CDR3 is built from 14 residues. CDR3 region: CASSYSVPAYEQYF.